This TCR beta chain was profiled in a study of T-cell memory formation after mild COVID-19. The V end was cut by 0 bases, the J end by 10 bases, with 28 bases between. The germline gives CDR1 SGHDN, CDR2 FVKESK. The CDR3 has 19 amino acids. 5'RACE, which relied on constant-segment primers, yielded TCR alpha and TCR beta cDNA libraries carrying sample barcodes and UMIs. TCRdb passed the 5' RACE reads through MiXCR, listing each CDR3 protein once. This table holds hundreds of thousands of distinct CDR3 sequences, around 21% found once. The sequence derives from an adult woman who had mild COVID-19 (a few samples of this study predate the infection). Cell type and time point are not known. The sequenced material came from PBMCs or a T cell subset sorted from them (not recorded which). The rearrangement joins TRBV14 to TRBJ2-1, with D possibly matching TRBD1 (5 bases). The CDR3 reads CASSQDYVGQPGFVAEQFF. The CDR3 DNA follows: TGTGCCAGCAGCCAAGATTACGTCGGGCAACCAGGGTTTGTGGCCGAGCAGTTCTTC.